A single sample gave rise to the 31 T cell receptor beta chains below, sequenced in a study of T cell clonality in common variable immunodeficiency. Study-level points and caveats: Common variable immunodeficiency TCR beta sequences reportedly had fewer deletions and N-nucleotide insertions.

The repertoire was sequenced with immunoSEQ multiplex PCR; TCRdb's copy has only in-frame clones and lacks some. This sample carries about 21,000 clones, none of them present only once. No antigens are known for them. The sequenced material came from peripheral blood mononuclear cells. The receptor set was obtained from a human donor with common variable immunodeficiency.

This clone was observed at least ten times. The read halts 3 residues ahead of the CDR3 end, with the missing end drawn from the germline J gene. The chain couples TRBV20-1 to TRBJ2-3; 13 bases line up with TRBD2. Germline V CDR1 and CDR2: DFQATT, SNEGSKA (reference sequence). Trimming cost V 5 bases and J 7 bases; bases outside gene matches: 3. The CDR3 contains 13 residues. The covered CDR3 bases are TGCAGTGCTCCACTAGCGGGGGGGAATACG. Amino acids: CSAPLAGGNT. The whole CDR3 protein reads CSAPLAGGNTQYF.

This clone was picked up many times. CDR3 DNA, as far as it was read: TGCGCCAGCAAGGTCGGCAGGGATTACGAG. Translated, it gives CASKVGRDYE. The full CDR3 protein is CASKVGRDYEQYF. V usage is TRBV5-1 and J usage is TRBJ2-7; D is perhaps TRBD1 (5 bases). The read ends 3 residues shy of where the CDR3 ends; the end is completed using the germline J gene. This CDR3 spans 13 amino acids. Germline loops: CDR1 SGHRS, CDR2 YFSETQ. Trimming took 6 bases from V and 4 from J, leaving 14 bases between them. Full variable domain (missing parts from reference TRBV5-1 and TRBJ2-7): KAGVTQTPRYLIKTRGQQVTLSCSPISGHRSVSWYQQTPGQGLQFLFEYFSETQRNKGNFPGRFSGRQFSNSRSEMNVSTLELGDSALYLCASKVGRDYEQYFGPGTRLTVT.

This clone was observed at least ten times. The CDR3 goes on 3 residues after the read ends, and that part is filled in from the germline J gene. This chain uses TRBV6-2 or TRBV6-3 with TRBJ2-7; D possibly corresponds to TRBD2 (6 bases). The CDR3 length is 15 residues. CDR1 is MNHEY, CDR2 SVGEGT, per germline. The germline V and J ends were trimmed by 5 bases and 2 bases, with 16 bases remaining between them. CDR3 DNA, as far as it was read: TGTGCCAGCAGTGCCCTGGAGGGTGGCGCCTACGAG. Encoded protein: CASSALEGGAYE. The CDR3 reads in full as CASSALEGGAYEQYF.

This clone was detected many times. The junction departs from germline at one end; a sequencing error may be responsible. The sequenced fragment ends 3 residues before the CDR3 boundary, so the rest is inferred from the germline J gene. The rearrangement joins TRBV7-7 to TRBJ2-7, with 7 bases lining up with TRBD1. The CDR3 length is 15 residues. The V gene's germline CDR1 is SSHAT and CDR2 FNYEAQ (reference sequence). CDR3 loop: CASSLETGPAYEQYF. CDR3 bases read: TGTGCTAGCAGCTTAGAGACAGGGCCAGCCTACGAG.

Many counts were recorded for this clone. The read halts 3 residues ahead of the CDR3 end, with the missing end drawn from the germline J gene. The V and J genes are TRBV6-2 or TRBV6-3 and TRBJ2-7; the D gene is possibly TRBD1 (5 bases). The CDR3 contains 15 residues. The V end lost 6 bases, the J end lost 0 bases, and 15 bases lay between the germline ends. Germline V lookup: CDR1 MNHEY, CDR2 SVGEGT. The CDR3 sequence: CASRAQARSSYEQYF. The CDR3 DNA, read in part, is TGTGCCAGCAGGGCACAGGCGAGGAGCTCCTACGAG.

The table lists this clone with many counts. The CDR3 end falls 3 residues outside the read, so it is completed with the germline J gene. V and J are TRBV7-9 and TRBJ1-3, with D perhaps matching TRBD1 (5 bases). V was trimmed by 1 base and J by 5 bases, leaving 12 bases between them. The CDR3 spans 15 residues. Germline V gene sequence: CDR1 SEHNR, CDR2 FQNEAQ (reference sequence). CDR3 DNA (partial): TGTGCCAGCAGCTTAGGGGGGACTCGGAGAAACACC. Encoded protein: CASSLGGTRRNT. In full, the CDR3 reads CASSLGGTRRNTIYF.

The table lists this clone with many counts. CDR3 bases read: TGTGCCAGCAGCTTAGTCGGGACAGGGAATGAAAAA. It translates to CASSLVGTGNEK. In full, the CDR3 reads CASSLVGTGNEKLFF. V usage is TRBV7-2 and J usage is TRBJ1-4; 9 positions match TRBD1. The CDR3 extends 3 residues past the end of the read, so its final part is completed from the germline J gene. The CDR3 runs 15 residues. The germline V gene encodes CDR1 SGHTA and CDR2 FQGNSA. The V gene end was trimmed by 1 base and the J gene end by 5 bases; junction bases not matched to a gene: 2.

The sample holds many counts of this clone. CDR3 bases read: TGCGCCAGCATCGCCGGGGACAGTTATCCCGAG. The encoded protein is CASIAGDSYPE. The entire CDR3 protein is CASIAGDSYPEQYF. V gene TRBV10-2 combines with J gene TRBJ2-7; 7 nucleotides match TRBD1. From the germline J gene comes the end of the CDR3, since the read stops 3 residues before it. The CDR3 covers 14 residues. Looked up from germline, CDR1 is WSHSY and CDR2 is SAAADI. The junction had 12 bases not matched to a gene; V was cut back by 7 bases and J by 6 bases.

This clone was counted ten times or more. The read stops 3 residues short of the end of the CDR3; the missing end is completed from the germline J gene. The chain links TRBV7-9 to TRBJ1-5; 8 bases fit TRBD1. Germline CDR1 and CDR2: SEHNR and FQNEAQ (reference sequence). V lost 1 base and J lost 8; bases outside the gene matches: 4. This CDR3 comprises 14 residues. This chain's CDR3 is CASSLGQGAEPQHF. The DNA read from the CDR3 is TGTGCCAGCAGCTTAGGGCAGGGGGCAGAGCCC.

This clone was picked up many times. Read sequence stops 3 residues before the CDR3 end, and the germline J gene provides the missing end. The chain links TRBV15 to TRBJ1-1; TRBD1 matches at 10 bases. The germline V gene has CDR1 LNHNV and CDR2 YYDKDF (reference sequence). The CDR3 has 15 residues. V lost 0 bases, J lost 4 bases, and 2 bases stayed unmatched. CDR3 residues: CATSREGTGATEAFF. The CDR3 bases that were read are TGTGCCACCAGCAGAGAGGGGACAGGGGCCACTGAA.

In its sample, this clone was seen many times. The junction does not match germline at one end; this may be a read error. The read falls 3 residues short of the CDR3 end, and the missing part is taken from the germline J gene. V gene TRBV11-3 combines with J gene TRBJ2-2; D perhaps matches TRBD1 (6 bases). This CDR3 is 13 amino acids long. Germline-derived CDR1 and CDR2 are SGHNT and YENEEA. Partial CDR3 DNA: TGTGCCAGCAGCCCGAGGACCGAGGGGGTG. It specifies CASSPRTEGV. The full-length CDR3 reads as CASSPRTEGVLFF.

This clone was counted many times. The read halts 3 residues ahead of the CDR3 end, with the missing end drawn from the germline J gene. The chain has TRBV18 and TRBJ2-3; a weak D match, TRBD2 (6 bases). V was pared by 6 bases and J by 2 bases, with 18 bases between. Germline V gene lookup returns CDR1 KGHSH and CDR2 LQKENI. The CDR3 runs 16 residues. Partial CDR3 DNA: TGTGCCAGCTCCCGCCCGTCCGGGGGTCTCACAGATACG. This codes for CASSRPSGGLTDT. The complete CDR3 protein is CASSRPSGGLTDTQYF.

This clone was seen ten or more times. The read falls 3 residues short of the CDR3 end, and the missing part is taken from the germline J gene. The chain combines TRBV18 with TRBJ1-1, with TRBD1 matching 7 bases. This CDR3 comprises 15 residues. The germline gives CDR1 KGHSH, CDR2 LQKENI. V gave up 3 bases and J gave up 5 bases; unmatched junction bases: 9. Incomplete CDR3 DNA: TGTGCCAGCTCACCCTCTCCGGGACAGAGGACTGAA. This codes for CASSPSPGQRTE. The CDR3, in full, reads CASSPSPGQRTEAFF. The full variable domain, completed using reference TRBV18 and TRBJ1-1, is NAGVMQNPRHLVRRRGQEARLRCSPMKGHSHVYWYRQLPEEGLKFMVYLQKENIIDESGMPKERFSAEFPKEGPSILRIQQVVRGDSAAYFCASSPSPGQRTEAFFGQGTRLTVV.

This clone was observed many times. The sequenced fragment ends 3 residues before the CDR3 boundary, so the rest is inferred from the germline J gene. V gene TRBV6-1 combines with J gene TRBJ1-5; maybe TRBD1 (5 bases). The length of the CDR3 is 15 residues. In germline, CDR1 is MNHNS, CDR2 SASEGT. V was trimmed by 1 base and J by 7 bases, leaving 14 bases between them. The part of the CDR3 DNA that was read is TGTGCCAGCAGTGAAGTGTACGGGACTGGACAGCCC. As protein: CASSEVYGTGQP. The CDR3 as a whole reads CASSEVYGTGQPQHF.

This clone has a count of ten or more. Sequencing ends 3 residues short of the CDR3 end; the germline J gene provides the rest. The chain recombines TRBV5-4 with TRBJ2-7; tentatively, D is TRBD1 (5 bases). Germline V lookup: CDR1 SGHNT, CDR2 YYREEE (reference sequence). This CDR3 has 13 amino acids. V shed 3 bases and J shed 2 bases, with 9 bases lying between them. The part of the CDR3 DNA that was read is TGTGCCAGCAGCTCGAAGGGGACCTACGAG. It encodes CASSSKGTYE. The entire CDR3 is CASSSKGTYEQYF.

In this sample, this clone turned up many times. The read ends 3 residues before the CDR3 terminus; that terminus is restored from the germline J gene. The chain joins TRBV2 to TRBJ2-7, with 11 nucleotides matching TRBD1. Germline V gene lookup returns CDR1 SNHLY and CDR2 FYNNEI. V lost 2 bases and J lost 4; bases outside the gene matches: 1. CDR3 length: 14 residues. CDR3 protein: CASSEWDRGYEQYF. The CDR3 bases that were read are TGTGCCAGCAGTGAATGGGACAGGGGGTACGAG.

This clone was seen ten or more times. The sequenced fragment ends 3 residues before the CDR3 boundary, so the rest is inferred from the germline J gene. The gene calls are TRBV6-2 or TRBV6-3 and TRBJ2-3, with a possible D match to TRBD1 (5 bases). In germline, CDR1 is MNHEY, CDR2 SVGEGT. The CDR3 is 15 amino acids. Trimming left V 2 bases short and J 4 bases short, with 13 bases between. CDR3 DNA (partial): TGTGCCAGCAGTTACGCCCAGGGAAGCGCAGATACG. Encoded protein: CASSYAQGSADT. The complete CDR3 protein is CASSYAQGSADTQYF.

This clone was counted at least ten times. The CDR3 end lies 3 residues beyond the end of the read and is filled in from the germline J gene. This chain uses TRBV7-9 with TRBJ2-3; D not certain. This CDR3 has 13 amino acids. V was clipped by 3 bases and J by 1 base, with 5 bases between them. Germline CDR1 is SEHNR and CDR2 is FQNEAQ (reference sequence). The DNA read from the CDR3 is TGTGCCAGCAGCTTGCCAGGCACAGATACG. Its protein is CASSLPGTDT. The complete CDR3 sequence is CASSLPGTDTQYF.

This clone has at least ten counts. The CDR3 is cut off 3 residues early in the read; its end comes from the germline J gene. This sequence joins TRBV11-2 and TRBJ1-1, with TRBD1 identical over 7 bases. The CDR3 covers 14 residues. The junction had 4 bases not matched to a gene; V was cut back by 5 bases and J by 1 base. The germline CDR1 and CDR2 sequences are SGHAT and FQNNGV. CDR3 bases read: TGTGCCAGCAGCGACGACAGGGAGAACACTGAA. Encoded protein: CASSDDRENTE. The whole CDR3 protein reads CASSDDRENTEAFF.

The table lists this clone with many counts. Read data end 3 residues before the CDR3 end; the end is taken from the germline J gene. The chain couples TRBV7-9 to TRBJ2-5; D may be TRBD1 (5 bases). The germline V gene encodes CDR1 SEHNR and CDR2 FQNEAQ (reference sequence). The V gene lost 3 bases and the J gene lost 5 bases, with 16 bases spanning the gap. This CDR3 is built from 15 residues. The CDR3 sequence: CASSLEGPGSETQYF. The covered CDR3 bases are TGTGCCAGCAGCTTGGAAGGACCAGGGTCCGAGACC.

The table lists this clone with many counts. Read data end 3 residues before the CDR3 end; the end is taken from the germline J gene. This rearrangement joins TRBV5-1 to TRBJ2-1; TRBD2 aligns across 12 bases. Per germline, CDR1 SGHRS and CDR2 YFSETQ. The ends lost 4 bases at V and 8 bases at J; junction bases unmatched: 4. CDR3 length equals 14 residues. The CDR3 loop is CASSPGLAGDEQFF. The CDR3 DNA, read in part, is TGCGCCAGCAGCCCGGGACTAGCGGGTGATGAG.

In this sample, this clone turned up many times. The missing CDR3 end, 3 residues past where the read stops, is filled in from the germline J gene. V gene TRBV29-1 combines with J gene TRBJ2-7; TRBD1 agrees at 12 bases. With 6 bases clipped from V and 2 bases from J, the junction kept 8 bases outside the gene matches. Germline V lookup: CDR1 SQVTM, CDR2 ANQGSEA. CDR3 length: 15 amino acids. The sequenced CDR3 bases are TGCAGCGTAGCCGGGACAGGGGGCCAAGCCTACGAG. This sequence encodes CSVAGTGGQAYE. The entire CDR3 is CSVAGTGGQAYEQYF.

This clone appeared many times. The CDR3 end is not reached by the read, which stops 3 residues before it; the germline J gene fills it in. The chain couples TRBV24-1 to TRBJ2-5; 12 bases fit TRBD2. There are 16 residues in the CDR3. In germline, CDR1 is KGHDR, CDR2 SFDVKD. After removal of 3 bases from V and 1 base from J, the junction contained 2 bases not matched to a gene. The CDR3 is CATSDGLAGPQETQYF. CDR3 DNA, as far as it was read: TGTGCCACCAGTGATGGACTAGCGGGGCCCCAAGAGACC.

At least ten counts were recorded for this clone. From the germline J gene comes the end of the CDR3, since the read stops 3 residues before it. The chain couples TRBV2 to TRBJ1-3; no clear D gene. V was trimmed by 5 bases and J by 0 bases, leaving 11 bases between them. CDR1 and CDR2 from the germline V gene are SNHLY and FYNNEI. The CDR3 sequence is 15 residues long. Incomplete CDR3 DNA: TGTGCCAGCAGTCGTCAGGCCTTCTCTGGAAACACC. It yields the protein CASSRQAFSGNT. The whole CDR3 protein reads CASSRQAFSGNTIYF.

This clone came up many times. The read comes to an end 3 residues before the CDR3 does, leaving the germline J gene to fill in the end. The chain couples TRBV10-3 to TRBJ2-5; D ambiguous. V was pared by 0 bases and J by 5 bases, with 13 bases between. CDR1 is ENHRY, CDR2 SYGVKD, per germline. The CDR3 extends over 15 amino acids. The CDR3 DNA, read in part, is TGTGCCATCAGTGAGTCTGCGACCCCAGCGGAGACC. Its protein is CAISESATPAET. The full CDR3 reads CAISESATPAETQYF.

The table lists this clone with many counts. Read sequence stops 3 residues before the CDR3 end, and the germline J gene provides the missing end. The rearrangement uses TRBV2 and TRBJ2-5; D remains unclear. CDR3 length: 13 amino acids. The V gene lost 7 bases and the J gene lost 0 bases, with 9 bases spanning the gap. Germline CDR1 SNHLY, CDR2 FYNNEI. CDR3 sequence: CASNQGHQETQYF. The CDR3 bases that were read are TGTGCCAGCAACCAAGGGCACCAAGAGACC.

Regarding this clone: The DNA ends 3 residues before the CDR3 does, and the rest of the CDR3 is filled in from the germline J gene. This rearrangement joins TRBV7-9 to TRBJ1-1; tentatively, D is TRBD1 (5 bases). Per germline, CDR1 SEHNR and CDR2 FQNEAQ (reference sequence). Trimming left V 8 bases short and J 4 bases short, with 11 bases between. The CDR3 covers 12 residues. The CDR3: CASERGGTEAFF. The part of the CDR3 DNA that was read is TGTGCCAGCGAAAGGGGCGGCACTGAA.

In its sample, this clone was seen many times. CDR3 in amino acids: CSARRGMRRITEAFF. Incomplete CDR3 DNA: TGCAGTGCTCGAAGGGGAATGCGGCGAATCACTGAA. The chain joins TRBV20-1 to TRBJ1-1, with a possible D match to TRBD1 (5 bases). The read halts 3 residues ahead of the CDR3 end, with the missing end drawn from the germline J gene. The V end was cut by 5 bases, the J end by 4 bases, with 20 bases between. Germline loops: CDR1 DFQATT, CDR2 SNEGSKA (reference sequence). The CDR3 covers 15 residues.

This clone was counted at least ten times. One end of the junction does not line up with germline, which may come from a read error. The observed sequence ends 3 residues before the CDR3 terminus, with the missing tail filled in from the germline J gene. The chain uses TRBV4-2 and TRBJ2-5, with D perhaps matching TRBD2 (6 bases). Germline lookup yields CDR1 LGHNA and CDR2 YNFKEQ. The CDR3 has 13 amino acids. CDR3 region: CASSQDLAETQYF. CDR3 bases read: TGCGCCAGCAGCCAAGATCTAGCGGAGACC.

Many counts were recorded for this clone. The missing CDR3 end, 3 residues past where the read stops, is filled in from the germline J gene. The chain couples TRBV5-1 to TRBJ1-1, with D unresolved. The CDR3 has 15 residues. The germline V and J ends were trimmed by 0 bases and 5 bases, with 14 bases remaining between them. Per germline, CDR1 SGHRS and CDR2 YFSETQ. Incomplete CDR3 DNA: TGCGCCAGCAGCTTGGCCGCGGGGAGGGTAACTGAA. It encodes CASSLAAGRVTE. The whole CDR3 protein is CASSLAAGRVTEAFF.

By share, this clone ranks as medium-sized (0.01 to 0.1%). Its ends do not fully match the called genes, so a read error is possible. Read data end 3 residues before the CDR3 end; the end is taken from the germline J gene. The chain links TRBV4-2 to TRBJ1-6; D not resolved. CDR1 and CDR2 (germline): LGHNA, YNFKEQ. This CDR3 has 14 amino acids. Partial CDR3 DNA: TGCGCCAGCAGCCAAGTTCACATTTTTTCACCC. Its translation is CASSQVHIFSP. The entire CDR3 protein is CASSQVHIFSPLHF.